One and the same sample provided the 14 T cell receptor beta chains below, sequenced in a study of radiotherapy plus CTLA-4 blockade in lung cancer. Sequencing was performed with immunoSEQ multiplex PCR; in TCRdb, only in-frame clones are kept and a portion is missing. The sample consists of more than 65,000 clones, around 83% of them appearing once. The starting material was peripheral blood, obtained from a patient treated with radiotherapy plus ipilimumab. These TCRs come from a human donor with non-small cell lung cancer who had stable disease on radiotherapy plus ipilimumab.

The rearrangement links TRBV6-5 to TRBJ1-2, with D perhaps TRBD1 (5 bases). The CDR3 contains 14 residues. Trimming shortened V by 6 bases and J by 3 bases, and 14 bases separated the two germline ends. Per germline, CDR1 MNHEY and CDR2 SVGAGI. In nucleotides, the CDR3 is TGTGCCAGCAGATCCGGGGGGTCCGACTATGGCTACACCTTC. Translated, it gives CASRSGGSDYGYTF.

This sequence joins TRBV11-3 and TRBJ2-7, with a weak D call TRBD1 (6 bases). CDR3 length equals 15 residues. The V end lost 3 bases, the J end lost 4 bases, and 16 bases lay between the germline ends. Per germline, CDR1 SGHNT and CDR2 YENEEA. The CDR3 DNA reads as TGTGCCAGCAGCTTCATACAGGGATTGGGTTACGAGCAGTACTTC. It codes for CASSFIQGLGYEQYF.

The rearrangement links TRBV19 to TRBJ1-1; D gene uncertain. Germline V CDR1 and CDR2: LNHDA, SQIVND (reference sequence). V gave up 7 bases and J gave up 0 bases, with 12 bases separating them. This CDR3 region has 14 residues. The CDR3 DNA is TGTGCCAGTACCGCCCGGCCCATGAACACTGAAGCTTTCTTT. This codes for CASTARPMNTEAFF.

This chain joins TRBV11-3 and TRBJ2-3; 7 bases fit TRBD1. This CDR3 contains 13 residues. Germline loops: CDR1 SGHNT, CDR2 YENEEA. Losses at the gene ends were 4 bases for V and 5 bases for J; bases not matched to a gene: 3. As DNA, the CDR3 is TGTGCCAGCAGCTGGGGACAGCAAGATACGCAGTATTTT. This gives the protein CASSWGQQDTQYF.

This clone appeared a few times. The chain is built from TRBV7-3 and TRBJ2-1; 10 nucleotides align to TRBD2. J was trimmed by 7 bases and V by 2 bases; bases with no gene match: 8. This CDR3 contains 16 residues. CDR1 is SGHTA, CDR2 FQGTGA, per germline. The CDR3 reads CASSLGASGRLNEQFF. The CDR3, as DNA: TGTGCCAGCAGCTTAGGGGCTAGCGGGAGATTAAATGAGCAGTTCTTC.

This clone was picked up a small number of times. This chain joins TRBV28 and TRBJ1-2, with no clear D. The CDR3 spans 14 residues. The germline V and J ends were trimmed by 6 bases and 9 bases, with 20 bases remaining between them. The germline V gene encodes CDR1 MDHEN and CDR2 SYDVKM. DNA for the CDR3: TGTGCCAGCAGCCTCACCGGGAGAGCTATGAGCTACACCTTC. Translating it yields CASSLTGRAMSYTF.

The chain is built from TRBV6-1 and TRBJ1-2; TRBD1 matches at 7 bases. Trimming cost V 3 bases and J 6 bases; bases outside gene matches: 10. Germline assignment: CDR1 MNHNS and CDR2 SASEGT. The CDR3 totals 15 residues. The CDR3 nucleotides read TGTGCCAGCAGTGATATGCGAGACAGGGCCAATGGCTACACCTTC. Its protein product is CASSDMRDRANGYTF.

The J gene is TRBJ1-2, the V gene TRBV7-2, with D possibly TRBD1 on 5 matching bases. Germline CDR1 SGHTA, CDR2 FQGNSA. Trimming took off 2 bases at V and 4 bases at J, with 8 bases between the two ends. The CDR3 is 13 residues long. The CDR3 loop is CASSLSGTYGYTF. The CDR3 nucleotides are TGTGCCAGCAGCTTATCCGGGACCTATGGCTACACCTTC.

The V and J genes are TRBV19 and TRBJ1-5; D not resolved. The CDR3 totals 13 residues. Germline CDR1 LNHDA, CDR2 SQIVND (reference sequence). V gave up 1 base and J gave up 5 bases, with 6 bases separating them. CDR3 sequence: CASSIAADQPQHF. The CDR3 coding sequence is TGTGCCAGTAGTATAGCGGCTGATCAGCCCCAGCATTTT.

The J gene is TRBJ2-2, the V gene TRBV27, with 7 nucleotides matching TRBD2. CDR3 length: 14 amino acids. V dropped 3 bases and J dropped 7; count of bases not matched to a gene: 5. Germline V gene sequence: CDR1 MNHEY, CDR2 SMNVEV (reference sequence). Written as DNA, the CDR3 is TGTGCCAGCAGTTTCGCGGGGGTTGGCGGGGAGCTGTTTTTT. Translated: CASSFAGVGGELFF.

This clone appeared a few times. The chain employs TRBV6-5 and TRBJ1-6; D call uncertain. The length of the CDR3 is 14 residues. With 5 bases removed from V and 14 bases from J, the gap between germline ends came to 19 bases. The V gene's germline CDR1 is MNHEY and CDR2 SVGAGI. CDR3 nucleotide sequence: TGTGCCAGCAGTCAGGTAGACCCTCCGGTGGCCCTCCACTTT. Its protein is CASSQVDPPVALHF.

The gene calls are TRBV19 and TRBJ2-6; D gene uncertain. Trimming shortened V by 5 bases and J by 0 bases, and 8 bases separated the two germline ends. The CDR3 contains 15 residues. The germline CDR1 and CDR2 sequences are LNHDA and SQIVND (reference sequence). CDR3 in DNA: TGTGCCAGTAGTTCATCCAGCTCTGGGGCCAACGTCCTGACTTTC. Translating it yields CASSSSSSGANVLTF.

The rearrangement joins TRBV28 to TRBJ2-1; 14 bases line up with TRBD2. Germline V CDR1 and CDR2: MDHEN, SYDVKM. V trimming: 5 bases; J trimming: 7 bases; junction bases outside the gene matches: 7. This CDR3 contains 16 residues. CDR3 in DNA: TGTGCCAGCAGTATTCTGGGGACTAGCGGGAGTAATGAGCAGTTCTTC. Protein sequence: CASSILGTSGSNEQFF. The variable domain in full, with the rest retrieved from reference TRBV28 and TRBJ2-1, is DVKVTQSSRYLVKRTGEKVFLECVQDMDHENMFWYRQDPGLGLRLIYFSYDVKMKEKGDIPEGYSVSREKKERFSLILESASTNQTSMYLCASSILGTSGSNEQFFGPGTRLTVL.

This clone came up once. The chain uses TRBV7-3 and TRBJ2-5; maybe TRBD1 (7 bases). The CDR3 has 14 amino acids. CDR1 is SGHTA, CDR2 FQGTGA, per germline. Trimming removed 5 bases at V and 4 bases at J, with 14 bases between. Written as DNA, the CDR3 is TGTGCCAGCAGCGCCGGGACAGCGGGAGAGACCCAGTACTTC. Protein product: CASSAGTAGETQYF. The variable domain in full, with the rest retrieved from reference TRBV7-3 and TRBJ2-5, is GAGVSQTPSNKVTEKGKYVELRCDPISGHTALYWYRQSLGQGPEFLIYFQGTGAADDSGLPNDRFFAVRPEGSVSTLKIQRTERGDSAVYLCASSAGTAGETQYFGPGTRLLVL.